This record covers a single T cell receptor (beta chain). Its target is unknown. Antigen-specific CD4+ T cell clonotypes were called by their expansion after viral peptide-pool culture in ViraFEST. Scientists isolated CD4+ T cells after a roughly ten-day culture period ended. This individual tested PCR-positive for SARS-CoV-2 infection between March and December 2020. This entry comes from a study of vaccination effects on CD4 cells after COVID-19. Study-wide findings and caveats: Clones that were induced by infection or by vaccine showed marked contraction late after vaccination. The study got few convalescent patients and did not collect any early post-infection timepoints.

Some clones are missing from TCRdb's copy, which holds only in-frame ones; the method was immunoSEQ multiplex PCR. The sample shows around 47,000 clones, approximately 70% of them seen only once. CDR3 length: 12 residues. Germline V gene data show CDR1 as MNHNS and CDR2 as SASEGT. V shed 3 bases and J shed 9 bases, with 9 bases lying between them. This chain uses TRBV6-1 with TRBJ1-5, with D maybe TRBD1 (5 bases). This receptor was identified in a human donor who had a prior SARS-CoV-2 infection. The starting material was CD4+ T cells from PBMCs cultured with a peptide pool, obtained before COVID-19 vaccination. CDR3 in DNA: TGTGCCAGCAGTGATACAGGCCGGCCCCAGCATTTT. This codes for CASSDTGRPQHF.